This T cell receptor (beta chain) is from a study of blood T cell repertoires in COVID-19. Study summary: Italy, Spain and the United States were the sources of the convalescent and acute COVID-19 samples. T cells, B-cell-depleted T cells, or PBMCs supplied cDNA or gDNA.

The CDR3 loop spans 14 amino acids. Per germline, CDR1 SGHDT and CDR2 YYEEEE. Trimming removed 2 bases from V and 0 bases from J, with 7 bases in between. Data came from immunoSEQ multiplex PCR; TCRdb stores just in-frame clones and leaves some out. The table includes 540,000 or so clones, about 89% detected once. Sequencing was performed on peripheral blood. This chain joins TRBV5-6 and TRBJ2-3; D is ambiguous. The TCR comes from a woman between 45 and 65 years old with COVID-19, enrolled during active disease. Here the CDR3 DNA reads TGTGCCAGCAGCTTTCCCCAGAGCACAGATACGCAGTATTTT. Translating it yields CASSFPQSTDTQYF.